This T cell receptor (beta chain) was identified in a study of early T cells in non-severe SARS-CoV-2 infection. Overall study context: Sequencing used unsorted whole-blood bulk RNA, so chains lack pairing.

Individual cDNA molecules were tagged with unique molecular identifiers. TCRdb redid the calling of the 5' RACE reads with MiXCR, one entry per CDR3 protein. The data hold tens of thousands of distinct CDR3 sequences, with 7% to 8% observed a single time. About this clonotype itself: The target antigen is unknown.

Findings and limits, study-wide: Using VDJdb, the matching emphasized anti-spike CD8 responses while missing private and CD4 specificities.

The CDR3 extends over 13 amino acids. Germline CDR1 SNHLY, CDR2 FYNNEI. The trim removed 9 bases at V and 4 bases at J, leaving 6 bases unmatched. V usage is TRBV2 and J usage is TRBJ2-5, with TRBD1 matching over 9 bases. The sequence came from an adult who was a healthcare worker with PCR-confirmed SARS-CoV-2 infection or an uninfected control (not recorded which). Material for sequencing was whole blood. The CDR3, as DNA: TGTGCCAGTGTAAACAGGGGGCGAGAGACCCAGTACTTC. Amino acids: CASVNRGRETQYF.